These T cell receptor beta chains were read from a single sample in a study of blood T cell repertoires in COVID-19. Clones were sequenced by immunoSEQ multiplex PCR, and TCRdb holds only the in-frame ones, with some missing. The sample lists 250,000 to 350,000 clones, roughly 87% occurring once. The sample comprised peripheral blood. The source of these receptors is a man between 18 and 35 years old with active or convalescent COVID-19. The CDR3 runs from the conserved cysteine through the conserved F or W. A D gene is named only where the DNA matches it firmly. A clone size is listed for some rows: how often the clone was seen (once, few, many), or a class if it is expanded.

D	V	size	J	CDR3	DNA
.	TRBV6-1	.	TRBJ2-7	CASSEQPGMVYEQYF	TGTGCCAGCAGTGAACAGCCAGGGATGGTCTACGAGCAGTACTTC
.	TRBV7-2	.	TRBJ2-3	CASSLERPRRRDTQYF	TGTGCCAGCAGCTTAGAGAGGCCCCGGCGCAGAGATACGCAGTATTTT
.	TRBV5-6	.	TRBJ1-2	CASSLPEMYGYGYTF	TGTGCCAGCAGCCTACCCGAGATGTACGGCTATGGCTACACCTTC
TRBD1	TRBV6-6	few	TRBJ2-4	CASSRGSKNIQYF	TGTGCCAGCAGCAGGGGGTCCAAAAACATTCAGTACTTC
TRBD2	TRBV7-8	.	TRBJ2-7	CASSLEAGAYEQYF	TGTGCCAGCAGCTTAGAAGCGGGGGCCTACGAGCAGTACTTC
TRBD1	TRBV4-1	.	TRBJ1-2	CASSQTDRDWGYTF	TGCGCCAGCAGCCAAACGGACAGGGACTGGGGCTACACCTTC
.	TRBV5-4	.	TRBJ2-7	CASSLDPRNYEQYF	TGTGCCAGCAGCTTGGACCCCAGAAACTACGAGCAGTACTTC
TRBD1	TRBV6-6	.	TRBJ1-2	CATRGVEGAENYGYTF	TGTGCCACCCGAGGTGTCGAGGGGGCCGAGAACTATGGCTACACCTTC
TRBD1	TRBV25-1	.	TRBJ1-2	CASSEERTGGGYTF	TGTGCCAGCAGTGAGGAGAGGACAGGGGGTGGCTACACCTTC
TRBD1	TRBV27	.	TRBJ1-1	CASSRQGLNTEAFF	TGTGCCAGCAGTCGACAGGGGTTGAACACTGAAGCTTTCTTT
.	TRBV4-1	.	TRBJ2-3	CASSLTLASPDTQYF	TGCGCCAGCAGCTTGACCCTAGCCTCCCCAGATACGCAGTATTTT
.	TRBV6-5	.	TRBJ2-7	CASSMPGHSYEQYF	TGTGCCAGCAGCATGCCGGGACACTCCTACGAGCAGTACTTC
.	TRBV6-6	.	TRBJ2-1	CASSTPSGEQFF	TGTGCCAGCAGTACGCCCAGCGGTGAGCAGTTCTTC